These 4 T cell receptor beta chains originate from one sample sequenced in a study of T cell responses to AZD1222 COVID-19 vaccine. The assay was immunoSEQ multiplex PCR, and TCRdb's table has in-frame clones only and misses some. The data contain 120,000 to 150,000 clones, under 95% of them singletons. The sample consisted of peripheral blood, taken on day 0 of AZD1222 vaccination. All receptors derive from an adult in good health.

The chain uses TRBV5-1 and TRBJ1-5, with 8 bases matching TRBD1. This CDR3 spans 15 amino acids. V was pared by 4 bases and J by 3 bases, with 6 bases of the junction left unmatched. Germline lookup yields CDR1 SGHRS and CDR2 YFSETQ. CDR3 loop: CASSPETGVNQPQHF. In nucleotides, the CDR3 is TGCGCCAGCAGCCCGGAGACAGGGGTCAATCAGCCCCAGCATTTT.

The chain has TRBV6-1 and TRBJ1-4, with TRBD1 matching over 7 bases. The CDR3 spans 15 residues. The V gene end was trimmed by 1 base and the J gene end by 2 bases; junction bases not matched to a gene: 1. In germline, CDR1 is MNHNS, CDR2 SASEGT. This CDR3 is CASSEVQGTNEKLFF. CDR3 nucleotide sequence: TGTGCCAGCAGTGAAGTACAGGGGACTAATGAAAAACTGTTTTTT.

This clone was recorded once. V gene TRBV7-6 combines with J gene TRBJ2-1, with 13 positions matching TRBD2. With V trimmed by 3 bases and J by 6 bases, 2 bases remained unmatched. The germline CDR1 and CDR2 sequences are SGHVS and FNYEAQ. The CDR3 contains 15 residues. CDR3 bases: TGTGCCAGCAGCTTTACTAGCGGGGGGGCCAATGAGCAGTTCTTC. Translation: CASSFTSGGANEQFF.

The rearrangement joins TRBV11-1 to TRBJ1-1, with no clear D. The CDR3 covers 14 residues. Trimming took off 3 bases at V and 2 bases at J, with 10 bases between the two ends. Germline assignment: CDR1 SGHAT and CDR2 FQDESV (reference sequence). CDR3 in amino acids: CASSLAGGNTEAFF. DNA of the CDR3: TGTGCCAGCAGCTTGGCAGGAGGAAACACTGAAGCTTTCTTT. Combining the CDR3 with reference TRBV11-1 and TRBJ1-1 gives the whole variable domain EAEVAQSPRYKITEKSQAVAFWCDPISGHATLYWYRQILGQGPELLVQFQDESVVDDSQLPKDRFSAERLKGVDSTLKIQPAELGDSAMYLCASSLAGGNTEAFFGQGTRLTVV.